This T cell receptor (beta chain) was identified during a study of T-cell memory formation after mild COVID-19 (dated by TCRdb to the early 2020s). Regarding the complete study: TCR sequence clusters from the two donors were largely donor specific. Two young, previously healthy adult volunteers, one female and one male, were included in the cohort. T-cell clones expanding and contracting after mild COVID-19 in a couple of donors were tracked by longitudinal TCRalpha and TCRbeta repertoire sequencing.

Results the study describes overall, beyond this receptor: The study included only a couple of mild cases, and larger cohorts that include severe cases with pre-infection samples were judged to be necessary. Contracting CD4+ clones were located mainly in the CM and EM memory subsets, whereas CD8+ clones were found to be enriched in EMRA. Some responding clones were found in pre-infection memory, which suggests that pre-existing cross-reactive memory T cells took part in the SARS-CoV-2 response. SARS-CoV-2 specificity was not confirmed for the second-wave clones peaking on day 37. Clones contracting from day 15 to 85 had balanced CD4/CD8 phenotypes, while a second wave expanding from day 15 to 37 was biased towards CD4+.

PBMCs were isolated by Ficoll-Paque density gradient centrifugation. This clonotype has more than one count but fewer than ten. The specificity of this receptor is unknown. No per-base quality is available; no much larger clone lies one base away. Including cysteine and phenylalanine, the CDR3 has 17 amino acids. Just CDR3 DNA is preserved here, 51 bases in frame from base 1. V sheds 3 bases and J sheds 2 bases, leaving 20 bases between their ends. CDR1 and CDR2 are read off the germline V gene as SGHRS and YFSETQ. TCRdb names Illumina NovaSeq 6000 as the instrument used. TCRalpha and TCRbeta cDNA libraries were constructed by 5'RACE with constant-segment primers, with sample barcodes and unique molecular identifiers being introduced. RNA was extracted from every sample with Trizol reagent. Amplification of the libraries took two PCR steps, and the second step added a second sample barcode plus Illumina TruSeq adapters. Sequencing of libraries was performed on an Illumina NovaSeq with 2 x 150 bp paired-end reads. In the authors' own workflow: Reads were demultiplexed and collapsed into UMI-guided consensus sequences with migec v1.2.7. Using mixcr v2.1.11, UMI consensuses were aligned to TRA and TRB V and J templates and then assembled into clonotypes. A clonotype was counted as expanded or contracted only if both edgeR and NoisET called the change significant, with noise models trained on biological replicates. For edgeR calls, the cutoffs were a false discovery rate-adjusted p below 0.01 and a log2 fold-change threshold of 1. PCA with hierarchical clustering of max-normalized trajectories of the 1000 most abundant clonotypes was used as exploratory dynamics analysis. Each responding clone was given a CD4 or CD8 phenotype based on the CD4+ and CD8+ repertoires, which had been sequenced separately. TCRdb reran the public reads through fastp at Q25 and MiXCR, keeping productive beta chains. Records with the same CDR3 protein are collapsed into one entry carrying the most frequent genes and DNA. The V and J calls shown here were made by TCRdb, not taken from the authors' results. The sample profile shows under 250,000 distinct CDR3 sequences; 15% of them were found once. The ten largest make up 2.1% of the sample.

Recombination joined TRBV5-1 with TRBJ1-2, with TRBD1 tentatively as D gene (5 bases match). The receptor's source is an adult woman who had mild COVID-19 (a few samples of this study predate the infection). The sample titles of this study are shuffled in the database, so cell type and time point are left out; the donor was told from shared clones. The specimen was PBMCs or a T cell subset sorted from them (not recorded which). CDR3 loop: CASSSPDRREGNYGYTF. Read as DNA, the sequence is TGCGCCAGCAGCTCGCCGGATCGCAGGGAGGGGAACTATGGCTACACCTTC.